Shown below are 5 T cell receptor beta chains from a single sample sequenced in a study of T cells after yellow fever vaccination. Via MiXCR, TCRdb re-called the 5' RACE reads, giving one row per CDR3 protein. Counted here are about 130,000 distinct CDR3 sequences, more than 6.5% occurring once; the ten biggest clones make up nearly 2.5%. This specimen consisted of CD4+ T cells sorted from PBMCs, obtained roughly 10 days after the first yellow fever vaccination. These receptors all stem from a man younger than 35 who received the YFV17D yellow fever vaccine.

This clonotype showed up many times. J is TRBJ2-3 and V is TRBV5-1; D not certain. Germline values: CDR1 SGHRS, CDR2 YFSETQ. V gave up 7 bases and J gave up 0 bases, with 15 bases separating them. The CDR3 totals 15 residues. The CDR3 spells CASAAEIYSTDTQYF. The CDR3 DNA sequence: TGCGCCAGCGCCGCGGAAATCTACAGCACAGATACGCAGTATTTT.

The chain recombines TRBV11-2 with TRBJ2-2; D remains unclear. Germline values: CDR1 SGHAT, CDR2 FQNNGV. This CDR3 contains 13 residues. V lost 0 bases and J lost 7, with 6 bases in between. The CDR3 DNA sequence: TGTGCCAGCAGCTTAGAGGTTTTCGGGGAGCTGTTTTTT. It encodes CASSLEVFGELFF.

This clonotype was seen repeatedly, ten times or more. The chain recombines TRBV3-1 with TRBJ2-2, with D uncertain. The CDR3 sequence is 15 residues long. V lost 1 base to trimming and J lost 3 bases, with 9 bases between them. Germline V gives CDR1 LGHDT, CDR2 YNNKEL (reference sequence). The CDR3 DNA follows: TGTGCCAGCAGCCAAGGAGTGGGGTACACCGGGGAGCTGTTTTTT. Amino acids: CASSQGVGYTGELFF.

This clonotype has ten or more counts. Here the CDR3 reads CASSLSRANSPLHF. CDR3 in DNA: TGTGCCAGCAGTCTCTCCAGGGCCAATTCACCCCTCCACTTT. V gene TRBV12-3 or TRBV12-4 combines with J gene TRBJ1-6; D is perhaps TRBD1 (5 bases). The CDR3 contains 14 residues. Trimming removed 5 bases at V and 7 bases at J, with 12 bases between.

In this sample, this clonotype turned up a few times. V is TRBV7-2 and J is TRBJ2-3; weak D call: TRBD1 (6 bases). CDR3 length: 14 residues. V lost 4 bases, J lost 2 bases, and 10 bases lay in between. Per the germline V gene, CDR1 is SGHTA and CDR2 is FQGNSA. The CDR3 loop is CASSSDRITDTQYF. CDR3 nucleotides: TGTGCCAGCAGCTCAGACAGGATCACAGATACGCAGTATTTT.